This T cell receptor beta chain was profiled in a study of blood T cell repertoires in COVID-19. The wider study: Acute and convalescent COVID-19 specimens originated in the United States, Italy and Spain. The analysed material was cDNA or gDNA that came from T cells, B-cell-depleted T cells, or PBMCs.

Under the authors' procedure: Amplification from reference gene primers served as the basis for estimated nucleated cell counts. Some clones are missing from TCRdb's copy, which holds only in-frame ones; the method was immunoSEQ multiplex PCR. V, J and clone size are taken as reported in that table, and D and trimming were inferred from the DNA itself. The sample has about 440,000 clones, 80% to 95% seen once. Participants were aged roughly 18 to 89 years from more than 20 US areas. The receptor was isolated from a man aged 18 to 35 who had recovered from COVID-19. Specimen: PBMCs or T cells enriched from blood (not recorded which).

The CDR3 here is CASTIGPHGGERGRTQYF. CDR3 DNA sequence: TGTGCCAGCACCATAGGCCCCCACGGGGGAGAACGCGGGAGGACCCAGTACTTC. The rearrangement links TRBV13 to TRBJ2-5; 7 nucleotides line up with TRBD2. J lost 7 bases, V lost 7 bases, and 24 bases had no gene match. The CDR3 has 18 residues. Per the germline V gene, CDR1 is PRHDT and CDR2 is FYEKMQ (reference sequence).